This T cell receptor (beta chain) is drawn from a study of metastatic and nonmetastatic thyroid tumors. Study-level background: Comparative analysis of repertoires was undertaken across blood and tumor or nodule tissue obtained from malignant and benign thyroid patients.

Study-wide results and limits: Significantly higher TCR beta diversity was reportedly seen in malignant thyroid tumors than benign nodules, in blood and tumor.

With respect to this clone: What it binds is not known.

Through MiXCR, TCRdb re-clonotyped the PCR reads. The sample carries some 31,000 clones, roughly 3.7% recorded once. Among the patients, none had received any treatment before thyroid surgery. The CDR3 is 14 residues long. The germline V and J ends were trimmed by 6 bases and 8 bases, with 19 bases remaining between them. The germline gives CDR1 MDHEN, CDR2 SYDVKM. The sample taken for sequencing was blood. This chain joins TRBV28 and TRBJ1-2, with D possibly being TRBD1 (6 bases). The receptor was derived from a female donor with papillary thyroid cancer or a benign thyroid nodule (not recorded which). Some clones in this sample may be carry-over from other donors' samples. CDR3 bases: TGTGCCAGCAGCCCAGTGGGCAGGGGCTGGGGCTACACCTTC. Encoded protein: CASSPVGRGWGYTF.